The entry below gives a single TCR beta chain sequence along with its context. Its target is unknown. Per the germline V gene, CDR1 is GTSNPN and CDR2 is SVGIG (reference sequence). The V and J ends lost 5 bases and 13 bases, in that order; junction bases with no gene match: 9. The CDR3 length is 13 residues. Described treatment: some 20 received Ad26.COV2.S at low or high dose, single or two shots; a few received placebo; per-sample allocation not given. Day 63 after the first vaccine or placebo injection was the time point for sampling. The data stem from a study of Ad26.COV2.S vaccination and SARS-CoV-2 variants. Study as a whole: A participant enrolled in the COV1001 Ad26.COV2.S trial arm provided the sample.

The repertoire was sequenced with immunoSEQ multiplex PCR; TCRdb's copy has only in-frame clones and lacks some. The table includes 350,000 to 500,000 clones, approximately 90% detected once. Study-level results: The breadth of spike-specific CD8+ and CD4+ T cell responses after vaccination was reportedly substantial.

Sample: peripheral blood, taken in a trial of Ad26.COV2.S vaccine versus placebo. The chain is built from TRBV30 and TRBJ2-3, with TRBD2 matching 13 bases. The clonotype originates from a person between 18 and 59 years old who received the Ad26.COV2.S COVID-19 vaccine or a placebo. CDR3 loop: CAWRPSLAGGEYF. For the CDR3, the DNA is TGTGCCTGGCGTCCATCACTAGCGGGAGGGGAGTATTTT.